The TCR beta chain under discussion was sequenced for a study of CD8+ T cells in alopecia areata. Extracted RNA was reverse transcribed, and the resulting cDNA served as sequencing template. Sequenced by immunoSEQ multiplex PCR; TCRdb stores in-frame clones only, minus some. The sample has approximately 98,000 clones; 50% to 70% are singletons. V was trimmed by 3 bases and J by 3 bases, leaving 14 bases between them. Germline V gene data show CDR1 as GTSNPN and CDR2 as SVGIG (reference sequence). This CDR3 has 15 residues. The TCR originated in a human donor with alopecia areata. This chain links TRBV30 with TRBJ2-2; maybe TRBD2 (6 bases). Material for sequencing was NKG2D-low CD8+ T cells sorted from blood. The CDR3 is CAWSELTRHTGELFF. The CDR3 DNA is TGTGCCTGGAGCGAATTGACTAGACACACCGGGGAGCTGTTTTTT.